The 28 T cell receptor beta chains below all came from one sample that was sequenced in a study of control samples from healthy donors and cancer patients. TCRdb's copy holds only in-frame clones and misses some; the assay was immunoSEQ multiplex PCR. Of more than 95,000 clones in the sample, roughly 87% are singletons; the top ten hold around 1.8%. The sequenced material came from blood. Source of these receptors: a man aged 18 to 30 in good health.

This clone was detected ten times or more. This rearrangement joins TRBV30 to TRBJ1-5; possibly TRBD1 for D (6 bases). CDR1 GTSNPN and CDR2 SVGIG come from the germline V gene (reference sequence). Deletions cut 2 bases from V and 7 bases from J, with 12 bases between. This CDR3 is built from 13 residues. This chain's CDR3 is CAWSTGTHQPQHF. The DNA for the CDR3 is TGTGCCTGGAGTACAGGGACCCACCAGCCCCAGCATTTT.

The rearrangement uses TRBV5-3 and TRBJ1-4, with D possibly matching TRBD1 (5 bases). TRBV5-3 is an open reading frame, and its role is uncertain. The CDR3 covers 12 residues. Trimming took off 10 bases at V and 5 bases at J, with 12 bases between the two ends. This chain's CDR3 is CALPGANEKLFF. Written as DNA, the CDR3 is TGTGCCCTCCCCGGGGCAAATGAAAAACTGTTTTTT.

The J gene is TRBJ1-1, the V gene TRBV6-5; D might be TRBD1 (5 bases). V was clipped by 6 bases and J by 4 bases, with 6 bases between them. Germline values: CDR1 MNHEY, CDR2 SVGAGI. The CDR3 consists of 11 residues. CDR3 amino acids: CASRGVTEAFF. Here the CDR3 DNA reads TGTGCCAGCAGGGGGGTCACTGAAGCTTTCTTT.

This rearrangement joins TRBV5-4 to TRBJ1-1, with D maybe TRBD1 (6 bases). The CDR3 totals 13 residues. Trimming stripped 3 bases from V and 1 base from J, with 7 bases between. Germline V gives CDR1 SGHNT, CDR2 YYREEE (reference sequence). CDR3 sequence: CASSSGQNTEAFF. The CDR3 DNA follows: TGTGCCAGCAGCTCGGGACAGAACACTGAAGCTTTCTTT.

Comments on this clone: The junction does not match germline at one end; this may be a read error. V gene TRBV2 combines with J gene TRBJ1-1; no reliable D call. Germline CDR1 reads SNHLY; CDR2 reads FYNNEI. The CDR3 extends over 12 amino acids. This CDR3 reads CASREGNTEAFF. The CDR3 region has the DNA TGTGCAAGCAGAGAAGGGAACACTGAAGCTTTCTTT.

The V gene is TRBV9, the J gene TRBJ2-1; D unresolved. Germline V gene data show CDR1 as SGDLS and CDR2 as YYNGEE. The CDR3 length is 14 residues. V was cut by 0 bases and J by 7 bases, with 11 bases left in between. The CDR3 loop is CASSVGTIANEQFF. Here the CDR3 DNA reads TGTGCCAGCAGCGTAGGGACGATCGCGAATGAGCAGTTCTTC.

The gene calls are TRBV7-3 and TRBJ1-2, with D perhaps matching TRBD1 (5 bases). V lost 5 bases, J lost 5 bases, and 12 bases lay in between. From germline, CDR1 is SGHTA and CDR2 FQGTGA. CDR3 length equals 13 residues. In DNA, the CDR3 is TGTGCCAGCAGCCCCGGGACTGGGTATGGCTACACCTTC. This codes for CASSPGTGYGYTF.

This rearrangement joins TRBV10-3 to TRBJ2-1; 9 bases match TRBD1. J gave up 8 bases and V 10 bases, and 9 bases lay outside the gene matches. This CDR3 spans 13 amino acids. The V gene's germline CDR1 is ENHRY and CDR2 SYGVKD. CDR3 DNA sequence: TGTGCCACCCGGGACAGGGATTCCGATGAGCAGTTCTTC. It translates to CATRDRDSDEQFF.

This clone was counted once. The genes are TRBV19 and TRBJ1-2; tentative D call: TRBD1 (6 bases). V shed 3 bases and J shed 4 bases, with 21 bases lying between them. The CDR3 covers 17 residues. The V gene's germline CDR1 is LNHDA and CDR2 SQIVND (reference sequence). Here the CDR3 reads CASSMGAGQLGFYGYTF. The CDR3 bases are TGTGCCAGTAGTATGGGAGCCGGACAGCTGGGATTCTATGGCTACACCTTC.

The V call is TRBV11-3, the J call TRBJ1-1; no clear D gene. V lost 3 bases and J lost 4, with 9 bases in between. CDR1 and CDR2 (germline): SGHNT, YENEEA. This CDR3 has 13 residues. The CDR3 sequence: CASSFSAGTEAFF. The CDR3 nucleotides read TGTGCCAGCAGCTTTAGCGCGGGCACTGAAGCTTTCTTT.

The CDR3 region is CAWGGECTEVPLAGRYQETQYF. The CDR3 DNA reads as TGTGCCTGGGGGGGGGAGTGTACAGAAGTCCCACTAGCGGGAAGGTACCAAGAGACCCAGTACTTC. This chain links TRBV30 with TRBJ2-5; 10 bases align to TRBD2. CDR1 GTSNPN and CDR2 SVGIG come from the germline V gene (reference sequence). The CDR3 loop spans 22 amino acids. Losses at the gene ends were 5 bases for V and 0 bases for J; bases not matched to a gene: 27.

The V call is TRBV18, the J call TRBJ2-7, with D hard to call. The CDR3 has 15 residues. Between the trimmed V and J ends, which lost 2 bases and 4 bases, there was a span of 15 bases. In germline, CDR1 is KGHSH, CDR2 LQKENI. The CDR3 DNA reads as TGTGCCAGCTCACCAAATCATCCTAAACCTTACGAGCAGTACTTC. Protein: CASSPNHPKPYEQYF.

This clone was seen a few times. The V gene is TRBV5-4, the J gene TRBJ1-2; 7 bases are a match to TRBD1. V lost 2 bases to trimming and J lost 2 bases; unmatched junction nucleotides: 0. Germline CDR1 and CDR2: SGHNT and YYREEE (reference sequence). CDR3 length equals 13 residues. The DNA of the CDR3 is TGTGCCAGCAGCTTACAGGGGAACTATGGCTACACCTTC. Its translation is CASSLQGNYGYTF.

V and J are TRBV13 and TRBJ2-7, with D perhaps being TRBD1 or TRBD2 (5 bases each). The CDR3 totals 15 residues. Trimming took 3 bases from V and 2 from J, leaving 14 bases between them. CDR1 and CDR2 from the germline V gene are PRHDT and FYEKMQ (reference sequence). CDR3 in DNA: TGTGCCAGCAGCTTGCGTCCGGGACGGACCTACGAGCAGTACTTC. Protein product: CASSLRPGRTYEQYF.

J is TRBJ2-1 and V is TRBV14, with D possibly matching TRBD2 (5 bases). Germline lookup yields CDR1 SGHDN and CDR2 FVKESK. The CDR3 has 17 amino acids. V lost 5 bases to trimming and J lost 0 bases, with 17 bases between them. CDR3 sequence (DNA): TGTGCCAGCAGCGTTACTTATAGCGTCAACTCCTACAATGAGCAGTTCTTC. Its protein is CASSVTYSVNSYNEQFF.

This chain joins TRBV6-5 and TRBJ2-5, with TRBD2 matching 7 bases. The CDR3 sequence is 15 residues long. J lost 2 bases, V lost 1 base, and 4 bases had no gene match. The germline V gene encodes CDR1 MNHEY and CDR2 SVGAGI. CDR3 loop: CASSYFAGVQETQYF. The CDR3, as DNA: TGTGCCAGCAGTTACTTTGCGGGGGTTCAAGAGACCCAGTACTTC.

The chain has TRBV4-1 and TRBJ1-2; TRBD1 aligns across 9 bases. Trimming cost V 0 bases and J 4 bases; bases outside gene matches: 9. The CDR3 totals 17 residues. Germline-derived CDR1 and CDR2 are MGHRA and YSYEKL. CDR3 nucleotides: TGCGCCAGCAGCCAAGATTCACGGACAGGGGTAGTCTATGGCTACACCTTC. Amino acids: CASSQDSRTGVVYGYTF.

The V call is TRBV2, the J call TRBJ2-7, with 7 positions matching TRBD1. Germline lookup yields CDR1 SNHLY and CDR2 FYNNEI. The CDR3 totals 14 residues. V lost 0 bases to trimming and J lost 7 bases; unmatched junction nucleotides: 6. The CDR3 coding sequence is TGTGCCAGCAGTGAAGCGGCAGGGGGTCGAGAGCAGTACTTC. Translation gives CASSEAAGGREQYF. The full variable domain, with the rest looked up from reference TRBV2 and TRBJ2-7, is EPEVTQTPSHQVTQMGQEVILRCVPISNHLYFYWYRQILGQKVEFLVSFYNNEISEKSEIFDDQFSVERPDGSNFTLKIRSTKLEDSAMYFCASSEAAGGREQYFGPGTRLTVT.

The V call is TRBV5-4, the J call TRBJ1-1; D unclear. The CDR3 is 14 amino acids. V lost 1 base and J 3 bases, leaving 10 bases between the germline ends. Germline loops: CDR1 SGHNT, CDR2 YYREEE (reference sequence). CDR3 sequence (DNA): TGTGCCAGCAGCTTGAAATTGGGAGACACTGAAGCTTTCTTT. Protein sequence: CASSLKLGDTEAFF.

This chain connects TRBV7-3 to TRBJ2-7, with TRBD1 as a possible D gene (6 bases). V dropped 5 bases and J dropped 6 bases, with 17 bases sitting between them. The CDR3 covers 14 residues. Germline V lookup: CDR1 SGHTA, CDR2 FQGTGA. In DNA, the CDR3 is TGTGCCAGCAGCCTGACAGGAGGTGGGCGCGAGCAGTACTTC. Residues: CASSLTGGGREQYF.

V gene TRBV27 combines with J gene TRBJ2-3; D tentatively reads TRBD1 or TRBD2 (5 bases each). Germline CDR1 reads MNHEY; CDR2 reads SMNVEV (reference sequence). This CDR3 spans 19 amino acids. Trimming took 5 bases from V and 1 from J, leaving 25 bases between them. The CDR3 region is CASSELGAALRRGTDTQYF. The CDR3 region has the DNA TGTGCCAGCAGTGAGCTCGGGGCGGCCCTAAGGCGGGGCACAGATACGCAGTATTTT.

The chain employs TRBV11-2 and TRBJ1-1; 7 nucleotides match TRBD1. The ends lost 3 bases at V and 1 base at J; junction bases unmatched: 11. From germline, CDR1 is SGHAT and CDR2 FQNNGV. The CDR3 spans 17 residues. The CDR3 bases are TGTGCCAGCAGCTTCGGCCCCGGGACAGTAAAGAACACTGAAGCTTTCTTT. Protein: CASSFGPGTVKNTEAFF.

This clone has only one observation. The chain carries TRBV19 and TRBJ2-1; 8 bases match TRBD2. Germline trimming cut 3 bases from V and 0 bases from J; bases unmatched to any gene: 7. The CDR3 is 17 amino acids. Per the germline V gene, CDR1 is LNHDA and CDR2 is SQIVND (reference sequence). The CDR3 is CASSIKLAVLSYNEQFF. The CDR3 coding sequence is TGTGCCAGTAGTATTAAACTAGCGGTACTCTCCTACAATGAGCAGTTCTTC.

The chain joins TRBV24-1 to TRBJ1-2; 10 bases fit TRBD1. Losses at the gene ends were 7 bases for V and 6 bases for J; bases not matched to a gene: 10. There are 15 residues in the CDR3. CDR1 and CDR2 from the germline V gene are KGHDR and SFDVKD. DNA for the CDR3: TGTGCCACCAGAACGGGACAGGGGTTCGGAGATGGCTACACCTTC. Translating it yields CATRTGQGFGDGYTF.

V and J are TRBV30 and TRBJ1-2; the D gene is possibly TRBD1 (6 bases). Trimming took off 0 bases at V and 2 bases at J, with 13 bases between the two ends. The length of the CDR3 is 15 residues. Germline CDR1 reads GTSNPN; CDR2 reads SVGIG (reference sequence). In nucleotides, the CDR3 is TGTGCCTGGAGTGTACGAAGGACAGCCAACTATGGCTACACCTTC. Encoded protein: CAWSVRRTANYGYTF.

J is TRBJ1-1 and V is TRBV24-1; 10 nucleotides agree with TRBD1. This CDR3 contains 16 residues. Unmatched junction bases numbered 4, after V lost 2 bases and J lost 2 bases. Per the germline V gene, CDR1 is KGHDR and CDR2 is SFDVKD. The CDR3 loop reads CATSDSGQGLNTEAFF. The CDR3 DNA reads TGTGCCACCAGTGATTCGGGACAGGGGCTCAACACTGAAGCTTTCTTT.

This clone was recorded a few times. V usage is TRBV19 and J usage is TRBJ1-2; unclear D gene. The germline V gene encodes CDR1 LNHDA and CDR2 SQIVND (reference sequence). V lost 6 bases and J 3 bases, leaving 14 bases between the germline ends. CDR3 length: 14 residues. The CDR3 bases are TGTGCCAGTAGCGCAGGCGGACGCTACTATGGCTACACCTTC. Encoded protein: CASSAGGRYYGYTF.

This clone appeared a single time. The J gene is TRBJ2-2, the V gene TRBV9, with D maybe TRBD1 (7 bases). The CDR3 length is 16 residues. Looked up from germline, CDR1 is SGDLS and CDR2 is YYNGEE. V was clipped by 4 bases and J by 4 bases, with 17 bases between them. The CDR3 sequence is CASSPKGGGGTGELFF. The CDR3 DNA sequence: TGTGCCAGCAGCCCAAAAGGAGGGGGCGGCACCGGGGAGCTGTTTTTT. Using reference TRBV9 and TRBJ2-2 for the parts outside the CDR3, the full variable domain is DSGVTQTPKHLITATGQRVTLRCSPRSGDLSVYWYQQSLDQGLQFLIQYYNGEERAKGNILERFSAQQFPDLHSELNLSSLELGDSALYFCASSPKGGGGTGELFFGEGSRLTVL.